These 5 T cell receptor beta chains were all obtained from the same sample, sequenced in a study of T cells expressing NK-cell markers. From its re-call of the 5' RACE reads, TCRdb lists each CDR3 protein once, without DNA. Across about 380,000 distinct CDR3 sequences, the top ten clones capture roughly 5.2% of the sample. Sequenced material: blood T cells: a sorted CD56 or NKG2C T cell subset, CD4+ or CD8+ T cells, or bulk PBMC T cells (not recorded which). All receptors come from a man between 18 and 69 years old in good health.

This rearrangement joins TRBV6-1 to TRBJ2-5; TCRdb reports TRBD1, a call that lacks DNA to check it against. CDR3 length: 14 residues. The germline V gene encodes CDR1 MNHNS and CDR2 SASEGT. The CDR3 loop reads CASRGTGEYATQYF.

CDR3: CASSQADSPGTHIRETQYF. The gene calls are TRBV3-1 and TRBJ2-5; checking the TCRdb D call of TRBD2 is not possible without DNA. The CDR3 is 19 amino acids. Germline V lookup: CDR1 LGHDT, CDR2 YNNKEL (reference sequence).

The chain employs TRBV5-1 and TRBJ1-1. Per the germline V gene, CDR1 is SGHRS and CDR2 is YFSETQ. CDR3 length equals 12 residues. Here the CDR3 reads CASSLVDSEAFF. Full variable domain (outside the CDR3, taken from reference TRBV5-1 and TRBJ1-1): KAGVTQTPRYLIKTRGQQVTLSCSPISGHRSVSWYQQTPGQGLQFLFEYFSETQRNKGNFPGRFSGRQFSNSRSEMNVSTLELGDSALYLCASSLVDSEAFFGQGTRLTVV.

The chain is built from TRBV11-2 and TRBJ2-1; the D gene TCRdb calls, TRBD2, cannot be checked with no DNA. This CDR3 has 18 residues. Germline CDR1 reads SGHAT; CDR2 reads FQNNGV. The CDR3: CASSLTSASGGPYNEQFF. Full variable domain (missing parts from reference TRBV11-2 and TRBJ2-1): EAGVAQSPRYKIIEKRQSVAFWCNPISGHATLYWYQQILGQGPKLLIQFQNNGVVDDSQLPKDRFSAERLKGVDSTLKIQPAKLEDSAVYLCASSLTSASGGPYNEQFFGPGTRLTVL.

The CDR3 protein is CASSRQSNQPQHF. This sequence joins TRBV11-2 and TRBJ1-5; the TRBD1 assignment by TCRdb is unverifiable without DNA. This CDR3 is built from 13 residues. Germline V gives CDR1 SGHAT, CDR2 FQNNGV.